These 4 T cell receptor beta chains share one sample of origin, sequenced in a study of blood T cell repertoires in COVID-19. Only in-frame clones appear in the TCRdb table, and some are missing; sequencing was by immunoSEQ multiplex PCR. Of about 330,000 clones listed, 80% to 90% were seen once; the top ten hold 5%. The sample comprised PBMCs or T cells enriched from blood (not recorded which). Receptors originate from a man under 40 who had recovered from COVID-19.

V is TRBV6-5 and J is TRBJ2-3; 7 bases align to TRBD2. V was pared by 6 bases and J by 0 bases, with 6 bases of the junction left unmatched. CDR3 length: 15 residues. Germline V gene data show CDR1 as MNHEY and CDR2 as SVGAGI. CDR3 region: CASRLPGGSTDTQYF. The CDR3 DNA is TGTGCCAGCAGGCTCCCCGGGGGGAGCACAGATACGCAGTATTTT.

The rearrangement uses TRBV20-1 and TRBJ1-2, with a possible D match to TRBD1 (5 bases). Germline CDR1 and CDR2: DFQATT and SNEGSKA (reference sequence). This CDR3 region has 12 residues. Trimming shortened V by 3 bases and J by 4 bases, and 9 bases separated the two germline ends. CDR3 region: CSASTGGYGYTF. The CDR3 nucleotides are TGCAGTGCTAGTACGGGGGGCTATGGCTACACCTTC.

In its sample, this clone was seen once. The chain couples TRBV11-2 to TRBJ2-1; 8 bases are shared with TRBD1. Per the germline V gene, CDR1 is SGHAT and CDR2 is FQNNGV. CDR3 length: 16 amino acids. The V gene end was trimmed by 2 bases and the J gene end by 1 base; junction bases not matched to a gene: 4. The CDR3 is CASSLNRGYSYNEQFF. Here the CDR3 DNA reads TGTGCCAGCAGCTTAAACAGGGGGTATTCCTACAATGAGCAGTTCTTC.

The chain uses TRBV6-5 and TRBJ1-6; D unclear. V lost 6 bases and J 0 bases, leaving 6 bases between the germline ends. In germline, CDR1 is MNHEY, CDR2 SVGAGI. CDR3 size: 14 residues. CDR3 sequence reads: CASRGSSYNSPLHF. The CDR3 DNA reads as TGTGCCAGCAGGGGGAGCTCCTATAATTCACCCCTCCACTTT.